Listed here are 13 T cell receptor beta chains from one sample, sequenced in a study of T-cell memory formation after mild COVID-19. A single record per CDR3 protein comes from TCRdb applying MiXCR to the 5' RACE reads. The profile shows around 160,000 distinct CDR3 sequences, roughly 11% of them singletons. The specimen sequenced was PBMCs or a T cell subset sorted from them (not recorded which). Receptors originate from a man aged 18 to 29 who had mild COVID-19 (a few samples of this study predate the infection). Cell type and time point are not known.

The rearrangement joins TRBV20-1 to TRBJ1-2; D gene uncertain. V was cut by 3 bases and J by 0 bases, with 8 bases left in between. The CDR3 sequence is 13 residues long. Germline V CDR1 and CDR2: DFQATT, SNEGSKA (reference sequence). The CDR3 region is CSASSVANYGYTF. CDR3 bases: TGCAGTGCTAGTAGTGTAGCTAACTATGGCTACACCTTC.

This chain uses TRBV4-3 with TRBJ2-2; TRBD2 agrees at 8 bases. V lost 1 base and J lost 1; bases outside the gene matches: 5. Germline V gives CDR1 LGHNA, CDR2 YSLEER. CDR3 length: 17 residues. This CDR3 reads CASSQGVLAGNTGELFF. The CDR3, as DNA: TGCGCCAGCAGCCAAGGTGTCCTAGCGGGGAACACCGGGGAGCTGTTTTTT.

This clonotype came up a few times. The chain combines TRBV10-3 with TRBJ1-1; no reliable D call. V lost 0 bases, J lost 7 bases, and 9 bases lay in between. CDR3 length: 13 residues. Germline lookup yields CDR1 ENHRY and CDR2 SYGVKD. This CDR3 reads CAISESGRIEAFF. The CDR3 nucleotides are TGTGCCATCAGTGAGTCGGGCAGGATTGAAGCTTTCTTT.

The chain recombines TRBV19 with TRBJ1-5; no clear D gene. In germline, CDR1 is LNHDA, CDR2 SQIVND (reference sequence). V was shortened by 3 bases and J by 7 bases, with 10 bases between the two germline ends. CDR3 length: 13 amino acids. In DNA form, the CDR3 reads TGTGCCAGTAGTATCCAGGATCGACAGCCCCAGCATTTT. Translated: CASSIQDRQPQHF.

J is TRBJ2-5 and V is TRBV23-1, with 8 bases fitting TRBD1. TRBV23-1 is noted as an ORF with a role that remains uncertain. This CDR3 spans 15 amino acids. V lost 0 bases and J lost 5; bases outside the gene matches: 5. The CDR3 protein is CASSQSTGGMETQYF. CDR3 in DNA: TGCGCCAGCAGTCAATCTACAGGGGGGATGGAGACCCAGTACTTC.

The V and J genes are TRBV7-8 and TRBJ1-5; D remains ambiguous. Trimming stripped 5 bases from V and 3 bases from J, with 11 bases between. The CDR3 sequence is 14 residues long. Germline-derived CDR1 and CDR2 are SGHVS and FQNEAQ. As DNA, the CDR3 is TGTGCCAGCAGCCCCTCGTGGGTCAATCAGCCCCAGCATTTT. Its translation: CASSPSWVNQPQHF.

This clonotype occurred a few times. The chain uses TRBV20-1 and TRBJ1-2, with D possibly TRBD1 on 5 matching bases. Per germline, CDR1 DFQATT and CDR2 SNEGSKA (reference sequence). The ends were cut back, 5 bases at V and 3 bases at J, with 10 bases in the middle. There are 12 residues in the CDR3. CDR3 amino acids: CSAGDRYYGYTF. DNA of the CDR3: TGCAGTGCTGGGGACCGATACTATGGCTACACCTTC.

V is TRBV30 and J is TRBJ1-1, with 7 positions matching TRBD1. V lost 4 bases to trimming and J lost 0 bases; unmatched junction nucleotides: 14. Germline V CDR1 and CDR2: GTSNPN, SVGIG (reference sequence). The CDR3 is 17 amino acids. The CDR3, as DNA: TGTGCCTGGAAACGCCAGGGGGGTGTGGGAATGAACACTGAAGCTTTCTTT. Amino acid sequence: CAWKRQGGVGMNTEAFF.

V gene TRBV7-2 combines with J gene TRBJ2-2; no reliable D call. CDR3 length: 15 residues. CDR1 is SGHTA and CDR2 is FQGNSA in the germline V gene. V lost 5 bases and J lost 4, with 14 bases in between. CDR3 DNA sequence: TGTGCCAGCAGCCTTAATTCGGTCGGCACCGGGGAGCTGTTTTTT. Protein sequence: CASSLNSVGTGELFF. Full variable domain (remainder filled in from reference TRBV7-2 and TRBJ2-2): GAGVSQSPSNKVTEKGKDVELRCDPISGHTALYWYRQSLGQGLEFLIYFQGNSAPDKSGLPSDRFSAERTGGSVSTLTIQRTQQEDSAVYLCASSLNSVGTGELFFGEGSRLTVL.

There are many counts of this clonotype. The DNA of the CDR3 is TGCAGTGCTAGAGGCAAGGATGCGAGCAATCAGCCCCAGCATTTT. This translates into CSARGKDASNQPQHF. V usage is TRBV20-1 and J usage is TRBJ1-5; D is unclear. V lost 1 base and J 1 base, leaving 11 bases between the germline ends. The CDR3 spans 15 residues. Germline V CDR1 and CDR2: DFQATT, SNEGSKA (reference sequence).

Ten or more counts support this clonotype. This chain uses TRBV4-1 with TRBJ2-7; D unresolved. V was shortened by 3 bases and J by 2 bases, with 8 bases between the two germline ends. CDR1 is MGHRA and CDR2 is YSYEKL in the germline V gene. The CDR3 runs 13 residues. In DNA, the CDR3 is TGCGCCAGCAGCCATGCACAAACCTACGAGCAGTACTTC. This translates into CASSHAQTYEQYF.

The chain links TRBV12-3 or TRBV12-4 to TRBJ1-1; D gene uncertain. The CDR3 contains 14 residues. V was trimmed by 2 bases and J by 1 base, leaving 8 bases between them. CDR3: CASSLNLENTEAFF. The CDR3 bases are TGTGCCAGCAGTTTAAACCTAGAGAACACTGAAGCTTTCTTT.

This clonotype was detected only a few times. The J gene is TRBJ1-3, the V gene TRBV7-2; TRBD1 is a possible D gene (5 bases). V was cut by 2 bases and J by 3 bases, with 14 bases left in between. There are 16 residues in the CDR3. Germline values: CDR1 SGHTA, CDR2 FQGNSA. CDR3 in amino acids: CASSLNSAGNGNTIYF. The CDR3 DNA reads as TGTGCCAGCAGCTTAAACTCGGCAGGGAATGGAAACACCATATATTTT. Looking up the rest from reference TRBV7-2 and TRBJ1-3 gives the full variable domain: GAGVSQSPSNKVTEKGKDVELRCDPISGHTALYWYRQSLGQGLEFLIYFQGNSAPDKSGLPSDRFSAERTGGSVSTLTIQRTQQEDSAVYLCASSLNSAGNGNTIYFGEGSWLTVV.